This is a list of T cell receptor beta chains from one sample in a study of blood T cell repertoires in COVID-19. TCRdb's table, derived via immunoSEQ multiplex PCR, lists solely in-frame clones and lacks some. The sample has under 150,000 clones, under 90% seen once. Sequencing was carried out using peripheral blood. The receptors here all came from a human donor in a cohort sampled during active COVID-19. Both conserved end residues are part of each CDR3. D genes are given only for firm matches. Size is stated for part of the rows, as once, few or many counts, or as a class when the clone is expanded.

CDR3 DNA: TGTGCCAGCAGACCTACCAGTGGACAGGGGAATTCACCCCTCCACTTT
CDR3 protein: CASRPTSGQGNSPLHF
D gene: TRBD1
V gene: TRBV27
clone size: few
J gene: TRBJ1-6

CDR3 DNA: TGTGCCAGCAGCCTGACCGTAGCCAAGAACACTGAAGCTTTCTTT
CDR3 protein: CASSLTVAKNTEAFF
D gene: NA
V gene: TRBV11-2
clone size: NA
J gene: TRBJ1-1

CDR3 DNA: TGTGCCAGCAACCCCCCCCGGAGCTCCTACGAGCAGTACTTC
CDR3 protein: CASNPPRSSYEQYF
D gene: NA
V gene: TRBV6-5
clone size: NA
J gene: TRBJ2-7

CDR3 DNA: TGTGCCAGCAGCTTGGTGGGGGGGCAGAATGAGCAGTTCTTC
CDR3 protein: CASSLVGGQNEQFF
D gene: NA
V gene: TRBV7-2
clone size: NA
J gene: TRBJ2-1

CDR3 DNA: TGTGCCAGCAGCTCTTTACAGAGCTCCTACGAGCAGTACTTC
CDR3 protein: CASSSLQSSYEQYF
D gene: NA
V gene: TRBV7-9
clone size: NA
J gene: TRBJ2-7

CDR3 DNA: TGTGCCAGCTCACCAAGAAGGGACAGGGCGGGTTATGGCTACACCTTC
CDR3 protein: CASSPRRDRAGYGYTF
D gene: TRBD1
V gene: TRBV18
clone size: once
J gene: TRBJ1-2

CDR3 DNA: TGTGCCAGTAGTAAGACAGGGGGGAGCGAGCAGTACTTC
CDR3 protein: CASSKTGGSEQYF
D gene: TRBD1
V gene: TRBV19
clone size: NA
J gene: TRBJ2-7

CDR3 DNA: TGCGCCAGCAATTTAAACAGGCCCGACGCCTACGAGCAGTACTTC
CDR3 protein: CASNLNRPDAYEQYF
D gene: NA
V gene: TRBV5-1
clone size: NA
J gene: TRBJ2-7

CDR3 DNA: TGTGCCAGCAGTAAGAGACAGGGGGCATCTGGAAACACCATATATTTT
CDR3 protein: CASSKRQGASGNTIYF
D gene: TRBD1
V gene: TRBV9
clone size: NA
J gene: TRBJ1-3

CDR3 DNA: TGTGCCAGCAGCTTGGAGGGGGTCAAAAACATTCAGTACTTC
CDR3 protein: CASSLEGVKNIQYF
D gene: NA
V gene: TRBV5-6
clone size: NA
J gene: TRBJ2-4

CDR3 DNA: TGTGCCAGCAGCCTAGAACCTGGGGGGGTTAACTATGGCTACACCTTC
CDR3 protein: CASSLEPGGVNYGYTF
D gene: NA
V gene: TRBV9
clone size: NA
J gene: TRBJ1-2

CDR3 DNA: TGCGCCAGCAGCCAAGGGATAGCGGGGCAAGAGACCCAGTACTTC
CDR3 protein: CASSQGIAGQETQYF
D gene: TRBD2
V gene: TRBV4-1
clone size: NA
J gene: TRBJ2-5

CDR3 DNA: TGTGCCAGCAACCAGGGACAGTGGAACACTGAAGCTTTCTTT
CDR3 protein: CASNQGQWNTEAFF
D gene: TRBD1
V gene: TRBV5-8
clone size: few
J gene: TRBJ1-1

CDR3 DNA: TGTGCCAGCAGCGCCAATTCGGGGGGCAGATACTCTGGAAACACCATATATTTT
CDR3 protein: CASSANSGGRYSGNTIYF
D gene: NA
V gene: TRBV9
clone size: NA
J gene: TRBJ1-3

CDR3 DNA: TGTGCCAGCAGCCCAGGCGGGACAGGGGACGAGCAGTACTTC
CDR3 protein: CASSPGGTGDEQYF
D gene: TRBD1
V gene: TRBV11-3
clone size: NA
J gene: TRBJ2-7

CDR3 DNA: TGCGCCAGCAGCCTAAATTGGCCGGGACAGGGGGACAATTCACCCCTCCACTTT
CDR3 protein: CASSLNWPGQGDNSPLHF
D gene: TRBD1
V gene: TRBV4-3
clone size: NA
J gene: TRBJ1-6

CDR3 DNA: TGTGCCAGCAGCAGACAAGCAACAGGGAACACTGAAGCTTTCTTT
CDR3 protein: CASSRQATGNTEAFF
D gene: NA
V gene: TRBV3-1/TRBV3-2
clone size: once
J gene: TRBJ1-1

CDR3 DNA: TGTGCCAGCACCCTGACAGCCAGCTATGGCTACACCTTC
CDR3 protein: CASTLTASYGYTF
D gene: NA
V gene: TRBV28
clone size: NA
J gene: TRBJ1-2

CDR3 DNA: TGTGCCAGCAGCACCGAGGACCATAAATGGAGGGGGCTAGGGAACTATGGCTACACCTTC
CDR3 protein: CASSTEDHKWRGLGNYGYTF
D gene: TRBD1
V gene: TRBV11-3
clone size: NA
J gene: TRBJ1-2

CDR3 DNA: TGTGCCAGCAGCCCCCGTGTAGCCGGCACAGATACGCAGTATTTT
CDR3 protein: CASSPRVAGTDTQYF
D gene: NA
V gene: TRBV7-2
clone size: NA
J gene: TRBJ2-3

CDR3 DNA: TGCGCCAGCAGCCAAAACAGGGTACGGGGCACCGGGGAGCTGTTTTTT
CDR3 protein: CASSQNRVRGTGELFF
D gene: NA
V gene: TRBV4-3
clone size: NA
J gene: TRBJ2-2

CDR3 DNA: TGTGCCACCAGCAGGGCCAGGTTAGTCACTGAAGCTTTCTTT
CDR3 protein: CATSRARLVTEAFF
D gene: NA
V gene: TRBV15
clone size: NA
J gene: TRBJ1-1

CDR3 DNA: TGCAGTGCTAGTGAGCGGGGGGCTACAGATACGCAGTATTTT
CDR3 protein: CSASERGATDTQYF
D gene: TRBD2
V gene: TRBV20-1
clone size: NA
J gene: TRBJ2-3

CDR3 DNA: TGTGCCAGCAGACTTAGGTCGGGGGGGAGGTGCACAGATACGCAGTATTTT
CDR3 protein: CASRLRSGGRCTDTQYF
D gene: TRBD2
V gene: TRBV3-1/TRBV3-2
clone size: NA
J gene: TRBJ2-3

CDR3 DNA: TGTGCCAGCAGTTACGGGGGAGGAGAAAAACTGTTTTTT
CDR3 protein: CASSYGGGEKLFF
D gene: NA
V gene: TRBV6-6
clone size: NA
J gene: TRBJ1-4

CDR3 DNA: TGTGCCAGCAGTCACCAGGAGGCCGGGGAGCTGTTTTTT
CDR3 protein: CASSHQEAGELFF
D gene: NA
V gene: TRBV12-3/TRBV12-4
clone size: NA
J gene: TRBJ2-2

CDR3 DNA: TGTGCCAGCAGCGACCAGGGGGCATGGGTTAATGAGCAGTTCTTC
CDR3 protein: CASSDQGAWVNEQFF
D gene: TRBD1
V gene: TRBV6-5
clone size: NA
J gene: TRBJ2-1